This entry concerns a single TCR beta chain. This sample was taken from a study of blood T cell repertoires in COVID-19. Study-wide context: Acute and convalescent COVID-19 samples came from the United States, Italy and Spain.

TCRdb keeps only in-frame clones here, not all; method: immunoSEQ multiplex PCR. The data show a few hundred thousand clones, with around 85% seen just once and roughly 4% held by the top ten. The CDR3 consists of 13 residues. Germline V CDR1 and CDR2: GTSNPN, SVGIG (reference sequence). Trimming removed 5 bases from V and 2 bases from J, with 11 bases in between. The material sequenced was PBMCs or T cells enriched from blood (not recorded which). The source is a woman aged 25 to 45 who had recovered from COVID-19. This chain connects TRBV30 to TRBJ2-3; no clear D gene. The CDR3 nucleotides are TGTGCCTGGGCCCCGAGCTACACAGATACGCAGTATTTT. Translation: CAWAPSYTDTQYF.